What follows describes a single T cell receptor beta chain. Sequenced by immunoSEQ multiplex PCR; TCRdb stores in-frame clones only, minus some. Of about 27,000 clones listed, more than 75% are singletons. The sort gate was single viable CD3+CD4+CD8-CD45RO+ cells for memory CD4+ T cells. V gave up 1 base and J gave up 1 base; unmatched junction bases: 6. CDR3 length equals 17 residues. The germline V gene encodes CDR1 SGHTA and CDR2 FQGNSA. The data are from a study of memory CD4+ T cells and cytomegalovirus serostatus. This TCR was sampled from an adult in good health and CMV-seronegative. The sequencing sample was made of memory CD4+ T cells from blood. The V and J genes are TRBV7-2 and TRBJ2-1, with TRBD2 identical over 8 bases. The CDR3 sequence: CASSLVLSSGSYNEQFF. In DNA, the CDR3 is TGTGCCAGCAGCTTAGTTCTGTCTAGCGGGTCCTACAATGAGCAGTTCTTC.